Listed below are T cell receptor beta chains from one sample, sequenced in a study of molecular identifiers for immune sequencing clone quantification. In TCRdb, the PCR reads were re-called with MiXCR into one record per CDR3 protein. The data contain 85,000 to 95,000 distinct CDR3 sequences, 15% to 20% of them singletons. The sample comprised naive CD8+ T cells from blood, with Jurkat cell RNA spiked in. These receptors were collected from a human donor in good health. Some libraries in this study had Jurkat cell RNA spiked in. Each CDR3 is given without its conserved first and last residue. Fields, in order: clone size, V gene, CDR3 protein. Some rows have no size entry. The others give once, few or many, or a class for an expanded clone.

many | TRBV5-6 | ASSITSGIDEQF
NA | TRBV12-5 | ASGDTFIAKNIQY
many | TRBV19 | ASSIVSGADTQY
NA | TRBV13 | ASSVRLAGAGLETQY
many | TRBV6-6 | ASSTPGNEQF
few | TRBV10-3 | ATGPGGEQY
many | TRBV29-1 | SAMGQGRAGDTQY
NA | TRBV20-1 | SASFGLEYDEQF
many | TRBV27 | ASSPSRVSYTGGETQY
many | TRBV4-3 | ASSRASGGRPYEQY
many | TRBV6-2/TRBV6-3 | ASTLGYEQY
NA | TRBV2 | ASSEEGTLFGANVLT
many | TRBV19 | ASSIALAPEQF